Listed below are T cell receptor beta chains from one sample, sequenced in a study of regulatory T cells in long-lasting Graves disease. TCRdb redid the calling of the multiplex PCR reads with MiXCR, one entry per CDR3 protein. The sample has around 500,000 distinct CDR3 sequences; about a fifth are singletons. Specimen: peripheral blood mononuclear cells (PBMCs), collected when the disease was refractory, from a patient treated with antithyroid drugs. These receptors all stem from a female donor with Graves disease. CDR3s include the opening cysteine and the closing phenylalanine or tryptophan. Fields, in order: J gene, clone size, D gene, V gene, CDR3 protein. D genes are given only for firm matches. Only some rows state a clone size, as once, few, many or a class for expanded clones.

TRBJ2-7	many	-	TRBV11-2	CAPVLTYEQYF
TRBJ1-1	-	TRBD1	TRBV19	CASSLQGARWTEAFF
TRBJ2-6	-	TRBD2	TRBV14	CASSQDREESGSWVGANVLTF
TRBJ2-1	-	-	TRBV7-9	CASSLGQGLYNEQFF
TRBJ1-2	many	-	TRBV29-1	CSVKTGRDYGYTF
TRBJ1-2	few	-	TRBV19	CASRRAGIYGYTF
TRBJ2-5	-	TRBD1	TRBV20-1	CSPGTGLRETQYF
TRBJ2-2	few	TRBD2	TRBV7-9	CASSPSSRSGKFLRANTGELFF
TRBJ2-5	many	TRBD2	TRBV5-5	CASRRREGETQYF
TRBJ1-2	many	-	TRBV30	CAWSGRRLYGYTF
TRBJ2-5	few	TRBD2	TRBV3-1	CASSQVALGGAQYF
TRBJ2-7	many	TRBD2	TRBV7-2	CASSLVASGGLYEQYF
TRBJ2-5	-	TRBD1	TRBV7-9	CASSLDRGSLF
TRBJ2-7	few	TRBD2	TRBV7-8	CASSLLSGRAGEQYF
TRBJ2-1	many	TRBD2	TRBV5-1	CASTRLAGSGYNEQFF
TRBJ1-1	few	-	TRBV5-5	CASSLVPTNTEAFF
TRBJ2-4	few	TRBD2	TRBV28	CASSFGLAADIQYF
TRBJ2-7	many	-	TRBV2	CASTPLDYEQYF
TRBJ2-7	few	-	TRBV15	CATSRADSTYEQYF
TRBJ1-1	few	TRBD1	TRBV6-2/TRBV6-3	CASSYTSTGLTEAFF
TRBJ1-1	many	-	TRBV19	CASRRDQNTEAFF
TRBJ2-5	-	-	TRBV19	CASSIGRKTQYF
TRBJ2-7	many	-	TRBV20-1	CSARDGWGLGYF
TRBJ1-1	few	-	TRBV12-5	CASGLGGTEAFF
TRBJ2-2	-	-	TRBV7-9	CASSGEIELDTGELFF
TRBJ2-1	-	-	TRBV29-1	CSAAREAVVHEQFF